This T cell receptor beta chain emerged from a study of blood T cell repertoires in COVID-19. Seattle patients were enrolled during active infection and followed longitudinally. This clone showed up just once. CDR1 is SNHLY, CDR2 FYNNEI, per germline. CDR3 length: 15 residues. V was pared by 2 bases and J by 10 bases, with 17 bases between. TCRdb keeps only in-frame clones here, not all; method: immunoSEQ multiplex PCR. The top ten clones hold about 2.2% of a sample with 250,000 to 350,000 clones, more than 85% of them seen once. The rearrangement links TRBV2 to TRBJ1-4, with a tentative D call TRBD1 (5 bases). What was sequenced was peripheral blood. The TCR sequence derives from a woman in her 30s with COVID-19, enrolled during active disease. CDR3 nucleotide sequence: TGTGCCAGCAGTGAAAAGTTTATCGTGCAGGGAAAACTGTTTTTT. It specifies CASSEKFIVQGKLFF. Full variable domain (rest looked up from reference TRBV2 and TRBJ1-4): EPEVTQTPSHQVTQMGQEVILRCVPISNHLYFYWYRQILGQKVEFLVSFYNNEISEKSEIFDDQFSVERPDGSNFTLKIRSTKLEDSAMYFCASSEKFIVQGKLFFGSGTQLSVL.